This T cell receptor beta chain was recorded in a study of T cell repertoires in cytomegalovirus infection (dated by TCRdb to between 2018 and 2020). Looking at the study overall: Because public TCR beta signatures pointed to carriage of CMV infection together with the matching HLA type, the HLA type of each donor mattered for the analysis.

This clonotype was counted ten times or more. Its antigen is still unknown. It has no much larger one-base neighbor in the sample; base qualities were not kept. Points the paper makes about the study in general: Cumulative frequency of public TCR beta family members discriminated carriers of CMV infection plus the relevant HLA type in this cohort and an independent roughly 320-donor cohort. The ex vivo response was dominated by HLA-C-restricted CMV-specific TCR beta clonotypes, which also provided the single most frequent clonotype in two of eight donors.

V is reduced by 2 bases and J by 0 bases, leaving a spacing of 14 bases between them. The CDR3 contains 17 residues, cysteine and phenylalanine counted. Solely the CDR3 DNA is kept, with 51 bases framed from the first base. Taken from the germline V gene, the CDR1 and CDR2 loops are MDHEN and SYDVKM. This sample was sequenced with an Illumina HiSeq 1500. TCRdb redid the processing of the public reads, applying fastp at Q25 and MiXCR, and retained in-frame beta chains. Every distinct CDR3 protein forms one entry, paired with its most common genes and DNA. This sample holds a few hundred thousand distinct CDR3 sequences; about 18% were observed only once. The leading ten clones occupy approximately 51% of the sample.

Sequencing used CD8+ T cells from PBMCs. The sequence links TRBV28 to TRBJ1-5, with a tentative D gene TRBD1 over 6 matching bases. The receptor comes from a human donor in good health (CMV status not recorded). Some clones in this sample may be carry-over from other donors' samples. The nucleotide sequence is given as TGTGCCAGCAGTTTACCAAGGACAGTTTATAGCAATCAGCCCCAGCATTTT. Its product reads: CASSLPRTVYSNQPQHF.